This T cell receptor (beta chain) was identified during a study of blood T cell repertoires in COVID-19. In the study overall: Italy, Spain and the United States were the sources of the convalescent and acute COVID-19 samples.

The V gene lost 6 bases and the J gene lost 2 bases, with 17 bases spanning the gap. The CDR3 is made up of 16 amino acids. CDR1 is SGDLS, CDR2 YYNGEE, per germline. In the original workflow: It was from reference gene primer amplification that nucleated cell counts were estimated. Sequencing used immunoSEQ multiplex PCR; TCRdb keeps in-frame clones, though not all of them. D and trimming were read from the DNA, whereas the V and J calls and clone size are those reported in that table. Of more than 200,000 clones listed, around nine tenths are singletons. The chain carries TRBV9 and TRBJ2-2, with D perhaps matching TRBD1 (5 bases). The sample was peripheral blood. This TCR came from a young man with active or convalescent COVID-19. The CDR3 DNA sequence: TGTGCCAGCACCCCCGTCAGGGAAATTAACACCGGGGAGCTGTTTTTT. This encodes CASTPVREINTGELFF.